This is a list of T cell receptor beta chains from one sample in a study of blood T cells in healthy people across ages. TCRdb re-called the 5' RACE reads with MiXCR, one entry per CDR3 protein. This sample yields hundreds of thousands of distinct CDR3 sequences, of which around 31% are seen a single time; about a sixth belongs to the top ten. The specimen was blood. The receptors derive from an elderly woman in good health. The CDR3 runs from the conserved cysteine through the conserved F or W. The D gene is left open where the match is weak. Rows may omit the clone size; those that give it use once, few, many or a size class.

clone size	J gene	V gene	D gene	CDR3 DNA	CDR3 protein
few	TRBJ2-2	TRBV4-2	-	TGTGCCAGCAGCCAAGGACAGGCGGGCCCGAACACCGGGGAGCTGTTTTTT	CASSQGQAGPNTGELFF
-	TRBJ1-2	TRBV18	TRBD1	TGTGCCAGCTCACCAGAGACAGGGACTAACTATGGCTGCACCTTC	CASSPETGTNYGCTF
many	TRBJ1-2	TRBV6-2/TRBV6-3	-	TGTGCCAGCAGTACCGCCGGTTTAAGGGGCTACACCTTC	CASSTAGLRGYTF
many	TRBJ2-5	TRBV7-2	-	TGTGCCAGCAGCGCCTCCGGACCTTCAGAGACCCAGTACTTC	CASSASGPSETQYF
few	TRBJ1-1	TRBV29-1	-	TGCAGCGTTACCGAGGACAGTCTGAACACTGAAGCTTTCTTT	CSVTEDSLNTEAFF
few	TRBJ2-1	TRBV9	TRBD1	TGTGCCAGCAGCGTAGAACAGGGGGCGCGAGGTGAGCAGTTCTTC	CASSVEQGARGEQFF
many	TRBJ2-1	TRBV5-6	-	TGTGCCAGCAGCTACGCTTGGGGGAACAATGAGCAGTTCTTC	CASSYAWGNNEQFF
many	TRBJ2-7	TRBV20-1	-	TGCAGTGCAGTCTCGGACGCAATCTCCTACGAGCAGTACTTC	CSAVSDAISYEQYF
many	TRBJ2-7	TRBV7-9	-	TGTGCCAGCAGCTCCCCGGAGTGGGCCCGCTCCTACGAGCAGTACTTC	CASSSPEWARSYEQYF
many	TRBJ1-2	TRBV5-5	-	TGTGCCAGCAGCTTGGCCAGCACTAACTATGGCTACACCTTC	CASSLASTNYGYTF
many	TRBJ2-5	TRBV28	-	TGTGCCAGCACCCCGGGGGACCACCAAGAGACCCAGTACTTC	CASTPGDHQETQYF
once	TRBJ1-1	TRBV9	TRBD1	TGTGCCAGCAGCCCCAGAGGGGACAGGGGGAACACTGAAGCTTTCTTT	CASSPRGDRGNTEAFF
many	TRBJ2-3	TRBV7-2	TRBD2	TGTGCCAGCAGCCCTCGAGGGCGGGGGACCACAGATACGCAGTATTTT	CASSPRGRGTTDTQYF
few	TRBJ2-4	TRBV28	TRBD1	TGTGCCAGCAGTGTGACAGGGGGAGGGAACATTCAGTACTTC	CASSVTGGGNIQYF
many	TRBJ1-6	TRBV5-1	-	TGCGCCAGCAGCGACCGGGGGGGCTCTAATTCACCCCTCCACTTT	CASSDRGGSNSPLHF
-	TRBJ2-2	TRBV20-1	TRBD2	TGCAGTGCTAGACCTAGCGGGGGTGACGGGGAGCTGTTTTTT	CSARPSGGDGELFF
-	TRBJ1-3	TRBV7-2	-	TGTGCCAACAGCCCCAGGGCGGGGACTTACTCTGGAAACACCATATATTTT	CANSPRAGTYSGNTIYF
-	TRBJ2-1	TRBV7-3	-	TGTGCCAGCAGCTCAGGACCGTATGAGCAGTTCTTC	CASSSGPYEQFF
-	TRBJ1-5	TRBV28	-	TGTGCCAGCAGTTCGATGAACGGGGGGGCCCAGCATTTT	CASSSMNGGAQHF